The sequence of this T cell receptor (beta chain) was determined in a study of read filtering for tumor transcriptome and immune sequencing. General study findings and limits: About 77% of IR-seq clonotypes had a single read, yet these held approximately 3.5% of reads.

From roughly 390 ng of RNA, a library with molecular barcoded alpha/delta and beta/gamma adaptors was made. In TCRdb, the reads were re-called with MiXCR into one record per CDR3 protein. The data show 75,000 to 95,000 distinct CDR3 sequences, about a fifth seen once. With respect to this clonotype: What it binds is unknown.

Germline CDR1 reads LNHDA; CDR2 reads SQIVND (reference sequence). Unmatched junction bases numbered 7, after V lost 1 base and J lost 8 bases. The CDR3 length is 15 residues. Sequences were obtained from a population of CD138-negative cells sorted from bone marrow. V is TRBV19 and J is TRBJ2-1; 8 nucleotides agree with TRBD2. This TCR was recovered from a donor at least 40 years old with multiple myeloma. CDR3 DNA sequence: TGTGCCAGTAGTATAGGGCTAGCGGGCCCCTATGAGCAGTTCTTC. Its protein is CASSIGLAGPYEQFF.